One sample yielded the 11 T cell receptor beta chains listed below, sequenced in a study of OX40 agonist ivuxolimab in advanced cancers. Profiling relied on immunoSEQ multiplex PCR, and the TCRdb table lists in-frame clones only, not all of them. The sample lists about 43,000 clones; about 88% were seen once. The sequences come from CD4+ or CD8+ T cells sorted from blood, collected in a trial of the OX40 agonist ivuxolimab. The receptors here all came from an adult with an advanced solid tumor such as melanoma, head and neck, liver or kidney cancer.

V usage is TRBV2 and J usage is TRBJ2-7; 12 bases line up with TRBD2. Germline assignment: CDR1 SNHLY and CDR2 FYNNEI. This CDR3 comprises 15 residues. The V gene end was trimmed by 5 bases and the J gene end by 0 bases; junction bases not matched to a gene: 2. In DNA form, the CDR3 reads TGTGCCAGCAGTTTGACTAGCGGGAGCTCCTACGAGCAGTACTTC. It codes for CASSLTSGSSYEQYF.

The CDR3 coding sequence is TGTGCCAGCAGCTTACGCTCGGGGGGATCAGAAGAGACCCAGTACTTC. Translating gives CASSLRSGGSEETQYF. V usage is TRBV7-9 and J usage is TRBJ2-5, with 7 nucleotides matching TRBD2. The CDR3 sequence is 16 residues long. The trim removed 2 bases at V and 3 bases at J, leaving 9 bases unmatched. In germline, CDR1 is SEHNR, CDR2 FQNEAQ (reference sequence).

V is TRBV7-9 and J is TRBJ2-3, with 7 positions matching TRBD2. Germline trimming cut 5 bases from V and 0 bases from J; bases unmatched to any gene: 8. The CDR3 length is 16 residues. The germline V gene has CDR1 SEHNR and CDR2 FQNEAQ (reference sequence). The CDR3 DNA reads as TGTGCCAGCAGCGGTTCCGGGAGGTCTAGCACAGATACGCAGTATTTT. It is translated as CASSGSGRSSTDTQYF.

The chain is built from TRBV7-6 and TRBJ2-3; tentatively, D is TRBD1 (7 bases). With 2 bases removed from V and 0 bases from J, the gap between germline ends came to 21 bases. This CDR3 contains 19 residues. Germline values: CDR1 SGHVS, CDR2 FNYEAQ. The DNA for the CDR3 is TGTGCCAGCAGCTTACGCCCAGGGGGGCAATTTAAGAGCACAGATACGCAGTATTTT. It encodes CASSLRPGGQFKSTDTQYF. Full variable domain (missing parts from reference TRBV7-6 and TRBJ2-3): GAGVSQSPRYKVTKRGQDVALRCDPISGHVSLYWYRQALGQGPEFLTYFNYEAQQDKSGLPNDRFSAERPEGSISTLTIQRTEQRDSAMYRCASSLRPGGQFKSTDTQYFGPGTRLTVL.

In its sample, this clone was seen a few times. The DNA of the CDR3 is TGTGCCAGCAGTTTATCCGGGGAGCTGTTTTTT. This translates into CASSLSGELFF. V usage is TRBV27 and J usage is TRBJ2-2, with D unresolved. The CDR3 sequence is 11 residues long. V was shortened by 0 bases and J by 7 bases, with 0 bases between the two germline ends. Germline CDR1 is MNHEY and CDR2 is SMNVEV (reference sequence).

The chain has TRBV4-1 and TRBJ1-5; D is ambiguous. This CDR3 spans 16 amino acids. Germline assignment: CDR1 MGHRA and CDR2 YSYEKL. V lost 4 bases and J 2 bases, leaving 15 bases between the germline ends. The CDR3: CASSPSAARGNQPQHF. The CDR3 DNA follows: TGCGCCAGCAGCCCCTCAGCGGCTAGAGGCAATCAGCCCCAGCATTTT.

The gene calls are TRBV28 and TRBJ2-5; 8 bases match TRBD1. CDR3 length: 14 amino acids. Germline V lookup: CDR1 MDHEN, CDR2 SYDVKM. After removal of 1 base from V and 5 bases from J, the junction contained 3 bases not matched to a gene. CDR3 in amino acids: CASSLSGQGETQYF. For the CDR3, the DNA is TGTGCCAGCAGTTTATCCGGACAGGGTGAGACCCAGTACTTC.

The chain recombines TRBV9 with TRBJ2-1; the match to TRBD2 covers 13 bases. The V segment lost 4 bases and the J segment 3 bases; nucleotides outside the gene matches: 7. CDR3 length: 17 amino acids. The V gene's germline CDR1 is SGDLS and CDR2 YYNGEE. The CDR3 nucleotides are TGTGCCAGCAGCTCTTCCGGGACTAGCGGGAACTACAATGAGCAGTTCTTC. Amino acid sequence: CASSSSGTSGNYNEQFF.

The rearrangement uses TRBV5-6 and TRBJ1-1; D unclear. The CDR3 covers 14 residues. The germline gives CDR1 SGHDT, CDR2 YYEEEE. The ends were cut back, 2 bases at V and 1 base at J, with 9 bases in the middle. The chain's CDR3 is CASSFGRGNTEAFF. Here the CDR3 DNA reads TGTGCCAGCAGCTTCGGACGGGGGAACACTGAAGCTTTCTTT. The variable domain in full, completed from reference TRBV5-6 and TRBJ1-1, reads DAGVTQSPTHLIKTRGQQVTLRCSPKSGHDTVSWYQQALGQGPQFIFQYYEEEERQRGNFPDRFSGHQFPNYSSELNVNALLLGDSALYLCASSFGRGNTEAFFGQGTRLTVV.

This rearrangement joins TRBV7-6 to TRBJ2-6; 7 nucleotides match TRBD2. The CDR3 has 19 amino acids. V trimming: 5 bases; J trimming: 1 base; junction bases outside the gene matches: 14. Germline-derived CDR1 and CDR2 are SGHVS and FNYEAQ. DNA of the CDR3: TGTGCCAGCAGCGTAGAAATCAATGGCGGGAGTTCTGGGGCCAACGTCCTGACTTTC. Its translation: CASSVEINGGSSGANVLTF.

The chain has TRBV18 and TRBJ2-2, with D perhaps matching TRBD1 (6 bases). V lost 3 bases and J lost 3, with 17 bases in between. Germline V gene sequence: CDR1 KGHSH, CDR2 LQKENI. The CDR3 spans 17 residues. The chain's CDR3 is CASSPRDRTIHTGELFF. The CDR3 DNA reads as TGTGCCAGCTCACCTAGAGACAGGACGATTCACACCGGGGAGCTGTTTTTT.